The subject of this entry is one TCR beta chain. It lacks a known antigen. Within one base of it there is no much larger clone, and no base qualities were kept. Based on the germline V gene, the CDR1 and CDR2 sequences are MGHDK and SYGVNS. Inclusive of the bounding cysteine and phenylalanine, the CDR3 is 15 residues long. Only the CDR3 DNA stays, 45 bases, in frame from base 1. After removal of 6 bases from V and 5 bases from J, the junction retains 11 bases not matched to a gene. These data come from a study of blood T cells in healthy people across ages (dated by TCRdb to the mid-2010s). About the full investigation: In model experiments, template switching captured about one uniquely barcoded TCR beta cDNA molecule for every two T cells. Donors were grouped into four age groups: young (average 16 years), middle-aged (less than 40), aged (roughly 62) and long-lived (roughly 80). To avoid experimental bias, donors of different ages were distributed randomly across sequencing lanes. Two additional independent replicas of 1 million unique cDNA reads from the same blood draw were analyzed for two donors (one aged 18 to 29 and one aged 80 or older). The study measured age-related changes in TCR beta repertoire diversity using deep sequencing normalized with unique cDNA molecular identifiers.

The donors were some 36 Caucasian individuals from Russia, aged 6 to 90 years, who were systemically healthy. About 9.8 milliliters of peripheral blood were drawn from each donor into EDTA-treated Vacutainer tubes. Ficoll-Paque density-gradient centrifugation was used to isolate PBMCs, with at least 7 million per sample. Total RNA was extracted from PBMCs with Trizol reagent, with at least 6 micrograms obtained per sample. For every donor, flow cytometry on a PBMC aliquot measured the percentage of naive CD45RAhigh/CD27high T cells. The method was 5' RACE. Sequencer: Illumina HiSeq 2500. A second PCR of about 7 to 12 cycles was run with a J-beta primer mix and a sample-barcoded 5' primer. A template-switch 5' adaptor carrying 12 random nucleotides introduced a unique molecular identifier onto each TCR beta cDNA molecule. Each sample yielded at least 2.5 million CDR3-containing paired-end reads. All of the RNA was converted into first-strand cDNA using the Mint cDNA synthesis kit, with a TRBC-specific oligonucleotide serving as the primer. Following uracil-DNA glycosylase treatment, all cDNA underwent a first 18-cycle PCR with the universal primers M1SS and BC2_uni_R. The paper's processing steps were these. For normalization, 1 million high-quality reads were randomly selected from each sample, with every read carrying a distinct molecular identifier. Reads sharing molecular identifiers were discarded rather than binned into consensus sequences. CDR3 identification, clonotype clustering and error correction used MiTCR with a Q25 quality threshold and the strictest error-elimination algorithm. A nonparametric unseen species model with Euler transformation was used to estimate a lower bound on total TCR beta diversity. TCRdb handled the public reads itself, with Q25 trimming in fastp and clone calling in MiXCR, and kept productive beta chains. Merged by CDR3 protein, the rows form single entries marked with the most common genes and DNA. The V and J calls come from TCRdb's annotation, not from the publication. This sample comprises about 2 million distinct CDR3 sequences, around 48% of them detected only once. The top ten constitute 2.1% of the sample.

Points the paper makes about the study in general: Observed TCR beta diversity correlated strongly with the percentage of naive T cells measured by flow cytometry. Compared with the aged group, more naive CD4+ T cells, fewer expanded clones and increased TCR diversity were shown by the long-lived group, suggesting age selection. Conclusive comparison of naive and antigen-experienced compartments was prevented by the profiling of bulk unsorted PBMCs. The CMV infection status of donors was not known, potentially confounding age-related changes in expanded clonotypes. Estimates of total diversity based on one million sequenced T cells were considered lower bounds and underestimates. Observed TCR beta diversity per million T cells fell roughly linearly with age, and a significant reduction was already apparent by age about 36.

The sample comprised blood. The sequence is built from TRBV25-1 and TRBJ1-2; the central 8 bases match TRBD1. The TCR was taken from a woman aged 40 to 50 in good health. The DNA sequence is as follows: TGTGCCAGCAGCCCTACAGGGGGGATTGAGTATGGCTACACCTTC. Its protein reads: CASSPTGGIEYGYTF.